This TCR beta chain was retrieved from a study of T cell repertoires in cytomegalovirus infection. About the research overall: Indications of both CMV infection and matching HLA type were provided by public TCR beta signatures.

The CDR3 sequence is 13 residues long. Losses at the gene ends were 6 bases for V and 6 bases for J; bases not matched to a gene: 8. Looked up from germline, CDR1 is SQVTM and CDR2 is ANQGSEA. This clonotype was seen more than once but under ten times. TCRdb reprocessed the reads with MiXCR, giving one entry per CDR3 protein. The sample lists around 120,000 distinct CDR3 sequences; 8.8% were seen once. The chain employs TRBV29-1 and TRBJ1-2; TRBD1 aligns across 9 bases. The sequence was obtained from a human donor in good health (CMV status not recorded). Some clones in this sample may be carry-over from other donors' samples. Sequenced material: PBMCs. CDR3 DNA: TGCAGCGTCCTACAGGGGGCGGGACATGGCTACACCTTC. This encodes CSVLQGAGHGYTF.